These 2 T cell receptor beta chains came from one sample sequenced in a study of T cell changes during pregnancy in multiple sclerosis. This table comes from immunoSEQ multiplex PCR, and its TCRdb copy is limited to in-frame clones, with some not included. Here the sample spans 30,000 to 35,000 clones, under 95% being singletons. The material was CD4+ T cells from peripheral blood mononuclear cells, obtained in the second trimester of pregnancy. The receptors derive from a female donor in good health, enrolled as a control in a pregnancy study.

This rearrangement joins TRBV7-2 to TRBJ1-2, with D unresolved. CDR3 size: 14 residues. Trimming left V 7 bases short and J 3 bases short, with 15 bases between. Per the germline V gene, CDR1 is SGHTA and CDR2 is FQGNSA. Here the CDR3 reads CASIPEPGDYGYTF. In DNA, the CDR3 is TGTGCCAGCATCCCGGAGCCTGGAGACTATGGCTACACCTTC.

This clone appeared a single time. The chain is built from TRBV5-6 and TRBJ2-3; 11 bases map to TRBD2. The CDR3 length is 15 residues. Germline trimming cut 5 bases from V and 7 bases from J; bases unmatched to any gene: 9. Germline values: CDR1 SGHDT, CDR2 YYEEEE. The CDR3 coding sequence is TGTGCCAGCAGGTCGGGACTAGCGGTTAAGAATACGCAGTATTTT. Amino acid sequence: CASRSGLAVKNTQYF.